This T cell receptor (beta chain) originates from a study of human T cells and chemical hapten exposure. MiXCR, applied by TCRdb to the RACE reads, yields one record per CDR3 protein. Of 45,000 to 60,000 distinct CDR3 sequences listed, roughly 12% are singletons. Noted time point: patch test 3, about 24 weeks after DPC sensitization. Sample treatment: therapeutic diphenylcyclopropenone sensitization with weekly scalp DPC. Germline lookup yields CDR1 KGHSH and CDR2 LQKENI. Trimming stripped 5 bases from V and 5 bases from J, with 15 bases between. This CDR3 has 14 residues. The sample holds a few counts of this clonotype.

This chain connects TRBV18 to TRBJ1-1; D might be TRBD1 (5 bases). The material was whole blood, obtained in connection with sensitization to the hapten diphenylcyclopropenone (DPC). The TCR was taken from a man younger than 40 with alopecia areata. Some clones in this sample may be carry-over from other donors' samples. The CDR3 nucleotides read TGTGCCAGCTCATTGGGACCGCTCTGGACTGAAGCTTTCTTT. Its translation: CASSLGPLWTEAFF.